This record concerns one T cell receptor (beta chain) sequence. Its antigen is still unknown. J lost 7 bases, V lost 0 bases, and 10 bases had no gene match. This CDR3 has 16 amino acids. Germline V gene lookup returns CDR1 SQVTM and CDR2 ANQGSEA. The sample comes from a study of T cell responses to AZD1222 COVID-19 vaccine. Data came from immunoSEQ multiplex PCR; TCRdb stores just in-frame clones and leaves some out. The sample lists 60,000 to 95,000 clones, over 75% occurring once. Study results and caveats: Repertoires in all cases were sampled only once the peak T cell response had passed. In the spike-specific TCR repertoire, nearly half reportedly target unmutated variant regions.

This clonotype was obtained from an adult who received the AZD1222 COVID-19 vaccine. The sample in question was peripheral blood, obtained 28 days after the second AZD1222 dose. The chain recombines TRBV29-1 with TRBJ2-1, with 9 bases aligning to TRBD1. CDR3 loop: CSVEEFRDRVNNEQFF. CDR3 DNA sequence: TGCAGCGTTGAAGAGTTCCGGGACAGGGTAAATAATGAGCAGTTCTTC.